This TCR beta chain is from a study of blood T cell repertoires in COVID-19. Study-level information: Researchers got acute and convalescent COVID-19 samples from the United States, Italy and Spain. PBMCs, B-cell-depleted T cells, or T cells provided the cDNA or gDNA that made up the material.

Only a few counts were recorded for this clone. Source study methods: Amplification from reference gene primers served as the basis for estimated nucleated cell counts. The data were produced by immunoSEQ multiplex PCR, yet TCRdb's version contains in-frame clones alone and is incomplete. For V, J and clone size, that table is used; D and trimming come from the DNA. This sample has 13,000 or so clones, with about 88% found just once. This CDR3 is 16 amino acids long. From germline, CDR1 is LGHNT and CDR2 FRNRAP. The V segment lost 5 bases and the J segment 4 bases; nucleotides outside the gene matches: 12.

This chain connects TRBV12-5 to TRBJ2-5, with 8 nucleotides matching TRBD2. The sequenced sample consisted of peripheral blood. This clonotype originated in a human donor in a cohort sampled during active COVID-19. CDR3 nucleotide sequence: TGTGCTAGTGGTCCGAGGCTCGGGGGGGCGGGAGAGACCCAGTACTTC. Amino acids: CASGPRLGGAGETQYF.